A selection of T cell receptor beta chains follows, all from one sample in a study of vaccination effects on CD4 cells after COVID-19. No antigens are known for them. The data were produced by immunoSEQ multiplex PCR, yet TCRdb's version contains in-frame clones alone and is incomplete. The profile shows 40,000 to 50,000 clones, over 60% of them singletons. The sample here was CD4+ T cells from PBMCs cultured without peptide, taken after COVID-19 vaccination. The receptors come from a human donor who received a COVID-19 vaccine. The CDR3 runs from the conserved cysteine through the conserved F or W. The D gene is left open where the match is weak. The size entry is marked missing in some rows and otherwise reads once, few, many or a size class.

clone_size d_call j_call v_call cdr3_aa cdr3_nt
NA TRBD1 TRBJ2-2 TRBV30 CAWRRSGQGDTGELFF TGTGCCTGGAGGAGGAGCGGACAGGGGGACACCGGGGAGCTGTTTTTT
few TRBD1 TRBJ1-5 TRBV19 CASIRDRGLGGPQHF TGTGCCAGTATCCGGGACAGGGGCCTCGGGGGGCCCCAGCATTTT
NA NA TRBJ2-3 TRBV6-5 CASSSGSRVGDTQYF TGTGCCAGCTCGTCGGGGTCCAGGGTCGGGGATACGCAGTATTTT
NA NA TRBJ1-2 TRBV3-1/TRBV3-2 CASSQISAREGGYTF TGTGCCAGCAGCCAAATCAGTGCCAGGGAGGGTGGCTACACCTTC
few TRBD2 TRBJ2-7 TRBV6-2/TRBV6-3 CASSSGTSGRSFSYEQYF TGTGCCAGCAGTTCCGGGACTAGCGGGAGGTCCTTCTCCTACGAGCAGTACTTC
NA NA TRBJ1-2 TRBV3-1/TRBV3-2 CASSQEGASLGGGGYTF TGTGCCAGCAGCCAAGAGGGAGCTTCACTTGGGGGCGGTGGCTACACCTTC
few TRBD1 TRBJ2-7 TRBV18 CASSPQGQNYEQYF TGTGCCAGCTCACCGCAGGGACAGAACTACGAGCAGTACTTC
NA NA TRBJ1-1 TRBV11-3 CASSLGQGGTEAFF TGTGCCAGCAGCTTAGGCCAAGGGGGCACTGAAGCTTTCTTT
NA TRBD2 TRBJ2-6 TRBV18 CASSPGLAGAGANVLTF TGTGCCAGCTCACCGGGACTAGCGGGAGCTGGGGCCAACGTCCTGACTTTC
NA NA TRBJ2-3 TRBV6-2/TRBV6-3 CASSPPNTDTQYF TGTGCCAGCAGCCCTCCAAACACAGATACGCAGTATTTT